This T cell receptor (beta chain) was identified in a study of T cells after yellow fever vaccination. On the study more broadly: It was SMART-Seq v4 Ultra Low Input that prepared the fractions with low cell numbers. Findings of the study overall: Although most clonotypes did not, a small share appeared in both CD4 and CD8 compartments.

In the case of this clonotype: Its antigen is not known.

Germline V lookup: CDR1 SGDLS, CDR2 YYNGEE. This CDR3 has 16 amino acids. V lost 2 bases, J lost 1 base, and 16 bases lay in between. The TCR cDNA carried a universal primer site and UMIs from 5'RACE template switching. From the 5' RACE reads, TCRdb called clonotypes with MiXCR, one entry per CDR3 protein. The sample contains roughly 320,000 distinct CDR3 sequences, around 10% of which appear only once. The rearrangement links TRBV9 to TRBJ2-7; no firm D call. The sample here was CD4+ T cells sorted from PBMCs, taken 45 days after the yellow fever booster vaccination. This clonotype was sampled from a man aged 18 to 30 who received the YFV17D yellow fever vaccine. The CDR3 region is CASSVDLGFPSYEQYF. The CDR3 DNA is TGTGCCAGCAGCGTCGATTTAGGGTTCCCTTCCTACGAGCAGTACTTC.